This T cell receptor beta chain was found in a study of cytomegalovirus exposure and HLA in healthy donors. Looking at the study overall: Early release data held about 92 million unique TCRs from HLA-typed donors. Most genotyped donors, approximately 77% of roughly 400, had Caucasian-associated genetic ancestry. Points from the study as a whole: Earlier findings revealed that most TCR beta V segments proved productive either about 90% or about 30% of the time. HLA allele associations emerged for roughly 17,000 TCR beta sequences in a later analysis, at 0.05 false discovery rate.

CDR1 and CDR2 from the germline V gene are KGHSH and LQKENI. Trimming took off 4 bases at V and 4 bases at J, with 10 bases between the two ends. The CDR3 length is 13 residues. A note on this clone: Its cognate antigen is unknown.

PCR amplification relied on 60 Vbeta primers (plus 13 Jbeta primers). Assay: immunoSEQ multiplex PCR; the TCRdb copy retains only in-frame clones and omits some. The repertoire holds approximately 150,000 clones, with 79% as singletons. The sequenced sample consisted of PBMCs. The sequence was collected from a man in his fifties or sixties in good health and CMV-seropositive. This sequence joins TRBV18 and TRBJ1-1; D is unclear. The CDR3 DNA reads TGTGCCAGCTCACAGGGCGAGGGCACTGAAGCTTTCTTT. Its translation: CASSQGEGTEAFF.